The clone carrying this T cell receptor (beta chain) was picked up one time. Its antigen is as yet unknown. The data were taken from a study of shared clonotypes between healthy human individuals. Study as a whole: Per-donor plates numbered three CD4 naive, three CD4 memory, two CD8 naive and one CD8 memory.

Study-wide findings and caveats: The study generally estimated greater richness for naive than memory subsets. Around 5% was the fraction of naive CD4 clonotypes found shared across a handful of donors.

V lost 10 bases, J lost 7 bases, and 11 bases lay in between. The CDR3 spans 12 residues. The germline CDR1 and CDR2 sequences are MDHEN and SYDVKM. Study processing details: ImmunoSEQ output held junction-only sequences without quality scores, so filtering differed. This table comes from immunoSEQ multiplex PCR, and its TCRdb copy is limited to in-frame clones, with some not included. V, J and clone size are those of that table, while D and trimming were read from the DNA. This table has 2 million to 3 million clones, over 85% appearing once. The V call is TRBV28, the J call TRBJ1-6; D gene unclear. This sequence was found in a young man in good health. The specimen sequenced was naive CD4+ T cells sorted from blood. Subset specified: CD45RA+ positively selected. The CDR3 spells CATWALNSPLHF. CDR3 nucleotide sequence: TGTGCCACTTGGGCCCTAAATTCACCCCTCCACTTT.